Given below is one T cell receptor (beta chain) in context. Its antigen remains unidentified. The stimulus was lysate of CMV-infected fibroblasts, around 10 ug/mL. Sorted nonresponding memory CD4+ T cells were CD40L-negative, CD69-negative, CD45RO-high. The immunoSEQ assay was version 4, run in survey mode. Assay: immunoSEQ multiplex PCR; the TCRdb copy retains only in-frame clones and omits some. The sample holds around 28,000 clones, more than 75% seen once. This sample stems from a study of persistence of HIV-infected CD4 T cells. V gave up 3 bases and J gave up 7 bases, with 13 bases separating them. This CDR3 has 15 amino acids. Germline CDR1 and CDR2: KGHSH and LQKENI.

The sequenced sample was CD4+ T cells sorted from PBMCs after roughly 17-hour stimulation, obtained from a patient who received antiretroviral therapy. The clonotype originates from an adult woman with HIV who was CMV-seropositive. This chain links TRBV18 with TRBJ1-6, with D unresolved. DNA of the CDR3: TGTGCCAGCTCACCCTTCGACTCCGGGAATTCACCCCTCCACTTT. Amino acid sequence: CASSPFDSGNSPLHF.